This T cell receptor beta chain emerged from a study of cytomegalovirus exposure and HLA in healthy donors. The CDR3 is 14 residues long. The trim removed 3 bases at V and 5 bases at J, leaving 2 bases unmatched. CDR1 and CDR2 from the germline V gene are KGHSH and LQKENI. 13 Jbeta primers and 60 Vbeta primers were used for the PCR. Sequencing used immunoSEQ multiplex PCR; TCRdb keeps in-frame clones, though not all of them. This repertoire includes some 140,000 clones. Healthy people donating bone marrow made up the donors. As for this clone: As yet, its antigen is unknown.

Study-level points and caveats: CMV antigen specificity was confirmed in vitro for a few CMV-associated chains. Accurate prediction of most subjects' HLA-A and HLA-B alleles from TCR beta sequences was reported.

The TCR sequence derives from a woman aged 60-75 years in good health and CMV-seronegative. The rearrangement joins TRBV18 to TRBJ1-3; 9 nucleotides agree with TRBD1. Input material: PBMCs. The CDR3 is CASSPGQGRNTIYF. CDR3 DNA sequence: TGTGCCAGCTCACCCGGACAGGGGAGAAACACCATATATTTT.